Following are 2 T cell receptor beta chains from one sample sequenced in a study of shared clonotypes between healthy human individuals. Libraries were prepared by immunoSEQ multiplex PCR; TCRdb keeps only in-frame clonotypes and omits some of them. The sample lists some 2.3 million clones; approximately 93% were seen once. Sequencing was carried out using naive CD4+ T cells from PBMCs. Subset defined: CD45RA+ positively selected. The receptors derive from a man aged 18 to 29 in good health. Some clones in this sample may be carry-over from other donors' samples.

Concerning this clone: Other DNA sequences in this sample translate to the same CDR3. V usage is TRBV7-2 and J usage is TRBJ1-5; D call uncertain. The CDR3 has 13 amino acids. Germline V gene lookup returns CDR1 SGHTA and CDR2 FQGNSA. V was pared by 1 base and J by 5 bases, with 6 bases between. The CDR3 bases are TGTGCCAGCAGCTTAGTCGGAGATCAGCCCCAGCATTTT. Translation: CASSLVGDQPQHF.

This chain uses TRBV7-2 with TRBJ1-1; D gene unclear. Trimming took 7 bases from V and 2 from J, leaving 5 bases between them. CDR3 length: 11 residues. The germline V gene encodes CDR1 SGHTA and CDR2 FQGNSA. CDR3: CASNDNTEAFF. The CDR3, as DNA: TGTGCCAGCAACGATAACACTGAAGCTTTCTTT.